Presented here are 15 T cell receptor beta chains from one specimen sequenced in a study of shared clonotypes between healthy human individuals. The assay was immunoSEQ multiplex PCR, and TCRdb's table has in-frame clones only and misses some. This sample carries a few million clones, 93% of them seen once, and the ten largest clones take roughly 0.36%. Input material: naive CD4+ T cells from PBMCs. Stated subset: CD45RA+ positively selected. The receptors stem from a man younger than 35 in good health. Some clones in this sample may be carry-over from other donors' samples.

This chain uses TRBV6-6 with TRBJ2-2; D not certain. Trimming pared 2 bases from V and 6 bases from J, leaving 7 bases between. CDR1 is MNHNY, CDR2 SVGAGI, per germline (reference sequence). This CDR3 spans 13 amino acids. CDR3 in DNA: TGTGCCAGCAGTTACGGAGCATCCGGGGAGCTGTTTTTT. Its protein is CASSYGASGELFF.

This clone has just one count. V and J are TRBV4-1 and TRBJ1-2; 10 bases agree with TRBD1. The CDR3 contains 17 residues. CDR1 and CDR2 (germline): MGHRA, YSYEKL. Germline trimming cut 1 base from V and 4 bases from J; bases unmatched to any gene: 9. As DNA, the CDR3 is TGCGCCAGCAGCCAAGGAAGAGCGGACAGGGGGTCCTATGGCTACACCTTC. It specifies CASSQGRADRGSYGYTF.

The CDR3 loop reads CASGFGAKNYGYTF. In nucleotides, the CDR3 is TGCGCCAGCGGATTTGGCGCTAAGAACTATGGCTACACCTTC. The gene calls are TRBV4-1 and TRBJ1-2; no reliable D call. The germline V gene has CDR1 MGHRA and CDR2 YSYEKL. The CDR3 spans 14 residues. With 8 bases removed from V and 2 bases from J, the gap between germline ends came to 15 bases.

The CDR3 sequence: CASSTVVSGANVLTF. The CDR3 bases are TGTGCCAGCAGTACAGTGGTCTCTGGGGCCAACGTCCTGACTTTC. The rearrangement links TRBV7-9 to TRBJ2-6; D is ambiguous. Germline V CDR1 and CDR2: SEHNR, FQNEAQ (reference sequence). V lost 6 bases to trimming and J lost 0 bases, with 9 bases between them. The CDR3 runs to 15 residues.

V gene TRBV7-3 combines with J gene TRBJ2-1; 15 positions agree with TRBD2. V lost 4 bases to trimming and J lost 7 bases; unmatched junction nucleotides: 8. Looked up from germline, CDR1 is SGHTA and CDR2 is FQGTGA. CDR3 length: 17 residues. In DNA, the CDR3 is TGTGCCAGCAGCTACGCGGGACTAGCGGGAGGAGGGAATGAGCAGTTCTTC. It encodes CASSYAGLAGGGNEQFF.

The CDR3 is CASSLVPPGQGNTEAFF. The CDR3 region has the DNA TGTGCCAGCAGCTTAGTCCCCCCAGGACAGGGTAACACTGAAGCTTTCTTT. The rearrangement joins TRBV7-2 to TRBJ1-1; 8 bases match TRBD1. Germline V gene data show CDR1 as SGHTA and CDR2 as FQGNSA. The trim removed 1 base at V and 2 bases at J, leaving 9 bases unmatched. The CDR3 loop spans 17 amino acids. Looking up the rest from reference TRBV7-2 and TRBJ1-1 gives the full variable domain: GAGVSQSPSNKVTEKGKDVELRCDPISGHTALYWYRQSLGQGLEFLIYFQGNSAPDKSGLPSDRFSAERTGGSVSTLTIQRTQQEDSAVYLCASSLVPPGQGNTEAFFGQGTRLTVV.

The J gene is TRBJ2-5, the V gene TRBV9; the D gene is possibly TRBD1 (6 bases). The germline V and J ends were trimmed by 0 bases and 2 bases, with 17 bases remaining between them. Germline V gene sequence: CDR1 SGDLS, CDR2 YYNGEE. The CDR3 is made up of 17 amino acids. The CDR3, as DNA: TGTGCCAGCAGCGTAGGCGTTCCACAGGGTTGGCAAGAGACCCAGTACTTC. Translating it yields CASSVGVPQGWQETQYF.

The chain is built from TRBV10-1 and TRBJ2-3; 13 positions agree with TRBD2. J lost 3 bases, V lost 0 bases, and 12 bases had no gene match. This CDR3 has 20 residues. Germline-derived CDR1 and CDR2 are WNHNN and SYGVQD (reference sequence). The CDR3 nucleotides read TGCGCCAGCAGTGAGTCGGTACTAGCGGGAGGGCCAGAGGAAACAGATACGCAGTATTTT. Protein product: CASSESVLAGGPEETDTQYF.

V is TRBV28 and J is TRBJ2-7, with TRBD1 matching 9 bases. Germline assignment: CDR1 MDHEN and CDR2 SYDVKM. The V gene end was trimmed by 2 bases and the J gene end by 3 bases; junction bases not matched to a gene: 2. The CDR3 consists of 14 residues. CDR3 protein: CASSLATGGYEQYF. The CDR3 DNA reads as TGTGCCAGCAGTTTAGCGACAGGGGGCTACGAGCAGTACTTC.

The chain is built from TRBV25-1 and TRBJ1-2; TRBD1 matches 7 bases. The germline gives CDR1 MGHDK, CDR2 SYGVNS. CDR3 length: 15 amino acids. Trimming removed 1 base from V and 5 bases from J; junction bases left unmatched: 7. CDR3 in DNA: TGTGCCAGCAGTGAATTGGGACAGCGCGGGTATGGCTACACCTTC. This translates into CASSELGQRGYGYTF.

The V call is TRBV5-1, the J call TRBJ2-3; D perhaps matches TRBD1 (6 bases). Germline CDR1 SGHRS, CDR2 YFSETQ. V gave up 0 bases and J gave up 2 bases, with 13 bases separating them. The CDR3 runs 16 residues. This chain's CDR3 is CASSLAQGQTTDTQYF. CDR3 sequence (DNA): TGCGCCAGCAGCTTGGCGCAGGGGCAGACCACAGATACGCAGTATTTT.

A remark on this clone: Other DNA sequences of this sample code for an identical CDR3. The DNA for the CDR3 is TGTGCCAGCAGCTTGGGGAGAGCCTACGAGCAGTACTTC. Translating gives CASSLGRAYEQYF. This rearrangement joins TRBV7-2 to TRBJ2-7, with a tentative D call TRBD2 (5 bases). The germline CDR1 and CDR2 sequences are SGHTA and FQGNSA. The V end was cut by 3 bases, the J end by 2 bases, with 8 bases between. The CDR3 extends over 13 amino acids.

Concerning this clone: Other DNA sequences within the sample encode an identical CDR3. This rearrangement joins TRBV11-2 to TRBJ1-2; possibly TRBD1 for D (5 bases). V was cut by 3 bases and J by 4 bases, with 9 bases left in between. The CDR3 runs 13 residues. CDR1 SGHAT and CDR2 FQNNGV come from the germline V gene. The CDR3 spells CASSLGQGYGYTF. The CDR3 DNA sequence: TGTGCCAGCAGCTTGGGGCAGGGCTATGGCTACACCTTC.

This sequence joins TRBV11-3 and TRBJ2-5, with a weak D call TRBD1 (6 bases). The CDR3 consists of 13 residues. The V end lost 3 bases, the J end lost 5 bases, and 10 bases lay between the germline ends. Germline-derived CDR1 and CDR2 are SGHNT and YENEEA. Here the CDR3 reads CASSFYRDETQYF. CDR3 bases: TGTGCCAGCAGCTTCTACAGGGACGAGACCCAGTACTTC.

The rearrangement uses TRBV4-2 and TRBJ2-5, with TRBD2 matching over 10 bases. Germline CDR1 and CDR2: LGHNA and YNFKEQ. The V and J ends lost 5 bases and 5 bases, in that order; junction bases with no gene match: 11. The CDR3 totals 16 residues. CDR3 residues: CASSYGLAEGGETQYF. The CDR3 DNA is TGTGCCAGCAGCTACGGACTAGCGGAGGGGGGGGAGACCCAGTACTTC.